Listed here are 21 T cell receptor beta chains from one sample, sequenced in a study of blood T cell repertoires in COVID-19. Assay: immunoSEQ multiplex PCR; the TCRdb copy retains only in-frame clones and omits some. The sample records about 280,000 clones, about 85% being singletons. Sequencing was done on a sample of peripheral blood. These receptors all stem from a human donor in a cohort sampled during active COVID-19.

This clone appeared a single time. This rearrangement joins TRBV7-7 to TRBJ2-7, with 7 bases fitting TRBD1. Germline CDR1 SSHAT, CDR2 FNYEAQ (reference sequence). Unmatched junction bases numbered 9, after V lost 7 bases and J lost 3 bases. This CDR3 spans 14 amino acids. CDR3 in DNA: TGTGCCAGCACCCCCCTGGGACAGAACTACGAGCAGTACTTC. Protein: CASTPLGQNYEQYF.

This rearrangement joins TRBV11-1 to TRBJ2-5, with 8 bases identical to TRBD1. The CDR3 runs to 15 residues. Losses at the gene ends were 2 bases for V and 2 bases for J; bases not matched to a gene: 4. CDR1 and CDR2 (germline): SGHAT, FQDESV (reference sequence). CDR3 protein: CASSLRQGAQETQYF. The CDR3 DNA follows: TGTGCCAGCAGCTTAAGGCAGGGGGCACAAGAGACCCAGTACTTC.

CDR3: CASSTRLGIGETQYF. CDR3 nucleotide sequence: TGTGCCAGCAGCACCCGACTAGGGATCGGAGAGACCCAGTACTTC. The V gene is TRBV28, the J gene TRBJ2-5; a weak D match, TRBD2 (6 bases). Looked up from germline, CDR1 is MDHEN and CDR2 is SYDVKM. The V and J ends lost 6 bases and 4 bases respectively, with 18 bases between them. This CDR3 is built from 15 residues.

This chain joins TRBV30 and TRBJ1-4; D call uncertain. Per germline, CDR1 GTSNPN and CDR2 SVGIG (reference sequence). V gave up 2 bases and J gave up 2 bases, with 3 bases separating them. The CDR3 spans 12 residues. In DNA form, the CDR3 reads TGTGCCTGGAGTCGGACTAATGAAAAACTGTTTTTT. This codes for CAWSRTNEKLFF.

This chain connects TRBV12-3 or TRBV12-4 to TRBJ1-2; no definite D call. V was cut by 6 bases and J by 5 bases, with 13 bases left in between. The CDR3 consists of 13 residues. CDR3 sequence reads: CASSRTGIYGYTF. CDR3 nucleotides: TGTGCCAGCAGCCGTACGGGGATATATGGCTACACCTTC.

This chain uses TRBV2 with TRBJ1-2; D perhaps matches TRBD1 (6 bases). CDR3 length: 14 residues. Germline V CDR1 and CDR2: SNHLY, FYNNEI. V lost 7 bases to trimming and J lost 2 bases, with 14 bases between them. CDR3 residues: CASTLTGSNYGYTF. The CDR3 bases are TGTGCCAGCACCTTGACAGGTTCAAACTATGGCTACACCTTC. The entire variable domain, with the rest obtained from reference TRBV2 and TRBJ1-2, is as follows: EPEVTQTPSHQVTQMGQEVILRCVPISNHLYFYWYRQILGQKVEFLVSFYNNEISEKSEIFDDQFSVERPDGSNFTLKIRSTKLEDSAMYFCASTLTGSNYGYTFGSGTRLTVV.

CDR3 sequence (DNA): TGCAGCGTTGAGAGTTACGGGAGGGCCTACGAGCAGTACTTC. As protein: CSVESYGRAYEQYF. The rearrangement joins TRBV29-1 to TRBJ2-7, with 8 bases lining up with TRBD2. V dropped 3 bases and J dropped 2; count of bases not matched to a gene: 6. This CDR3 has 14 residues. From germline, CDR1 is SQVTM and CDR2 ANQGSEA.

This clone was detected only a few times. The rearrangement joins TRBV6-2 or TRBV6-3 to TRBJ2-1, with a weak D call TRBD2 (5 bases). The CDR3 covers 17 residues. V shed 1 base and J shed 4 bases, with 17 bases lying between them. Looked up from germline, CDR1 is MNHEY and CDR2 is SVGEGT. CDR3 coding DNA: TGTGCCAGCAGTTACTTCCGAAGCGGCACGGGTTACAATGAGCAGTTCTTC. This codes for CASSYFRSGTGYNEQFF.

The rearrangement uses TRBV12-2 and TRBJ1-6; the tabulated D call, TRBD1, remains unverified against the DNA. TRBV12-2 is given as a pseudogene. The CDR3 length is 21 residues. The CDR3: CASRLAGSRWTGGANNSPLHF. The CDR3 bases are TGTGCAAGTCGCTTAGCTGGTTCCCGCTGGACAGGGGGCGCGAATAATTCACCCCTCCACTTT.

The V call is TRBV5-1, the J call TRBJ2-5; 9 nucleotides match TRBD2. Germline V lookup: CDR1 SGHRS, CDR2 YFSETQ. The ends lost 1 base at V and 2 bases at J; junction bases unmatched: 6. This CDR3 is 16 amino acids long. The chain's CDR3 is CASSLRAGGGQETQYF. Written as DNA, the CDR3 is TGCGCCAGCAGCTTGAGGGCGGGAGGGGGACAAGAGACCCAGTACTTC.

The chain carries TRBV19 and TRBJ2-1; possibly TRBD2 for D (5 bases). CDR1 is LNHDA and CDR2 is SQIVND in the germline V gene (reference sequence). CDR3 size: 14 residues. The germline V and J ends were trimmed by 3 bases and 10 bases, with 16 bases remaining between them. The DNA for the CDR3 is TGTGCCAGTAGTATGAGGGCCAACGCCAAGGAGCAGTTCTTC. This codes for CASSMRANAKEQFF.

CDR3 DNA sequence: TGTGCCAGCAGCCCCCTGGGGCTAAACGAGCAGTACTTC. It translates to CASSPLGLNEQYF. The genes are TRBV7-2 and TRBJ2-7, with a possible D match to TRBD1 (5 bases). Looked up from germline, CDR1 is SGHTA and CDR2 is FQGNSA. V lost 5 bases, J lost 5 bases, and 13 bases lay in between. The CDR3 is 13 amino acids. The full variable domain, rest sourced from reference TRBV7-2 and TRBJ2-7, is GAGVSQSPSNKVTEKGKDVELRCDPISGHTALYWYRQSLGQGLEFLIYFQGNSAPDKSGLPSDRFSAERTGGSVSTLTIQRTQQEDSAVYLCASSPLGLNEQYFGPGTRLTVT.

CDR3 nucleotide sequence: TGTGCCACCAGCAGTAGCAATCAGCCCCAGCATTTT. This encodes CATSSSNQPQHF. This chain uses TRBV24-1 with TRBJ1-5; D is uncertain. This CDR3 is built from 12 residues. V gave up 7 bases and J gave up 0 bases, with 3 bases separating them. From germline, CDR1 is KGHDR and CDR2 SFDVKD.

The CDR3: CASLPNAGRPTGELFF. Here the CDR3 DNA reads TGTGCCAGCCTCCCCAATGCGGGGAGACCCACCGGGGAGCTGTTTTTT. The chain couples TRBV28 to TRBJ2-2, with a tentative D call TRBD2 (6 bases). Germline-derived CDR1 and CDR2 are MDHEN and SYDVKM. This CDR3 spans 16 amino acids. V was trimmed by 8 bases and J by 4 bases, leaving 20 bases between them.

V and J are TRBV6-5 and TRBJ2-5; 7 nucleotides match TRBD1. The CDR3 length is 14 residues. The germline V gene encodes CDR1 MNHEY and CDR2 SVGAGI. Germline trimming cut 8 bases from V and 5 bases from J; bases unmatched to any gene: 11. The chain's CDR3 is CASLLQGFSETQYF. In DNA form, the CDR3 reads TGTGCCAGCCTTCTACAGGGGTTTTCGGAGACCCAGTACTTC.

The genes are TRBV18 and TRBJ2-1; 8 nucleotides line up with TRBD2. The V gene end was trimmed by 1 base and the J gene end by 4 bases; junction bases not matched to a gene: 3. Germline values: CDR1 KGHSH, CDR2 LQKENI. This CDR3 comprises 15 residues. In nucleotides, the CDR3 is TGTGCCAGCTCACCACGAGCGGGAGTATACAATGAGCAGTTCTTC. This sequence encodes CASSPRAGVYNEQFF.

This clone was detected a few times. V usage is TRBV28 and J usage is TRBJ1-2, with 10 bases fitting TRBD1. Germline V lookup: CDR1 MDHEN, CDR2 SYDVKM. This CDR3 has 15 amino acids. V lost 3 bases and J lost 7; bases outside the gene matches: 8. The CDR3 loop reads CASSLTGGQGLGYTF. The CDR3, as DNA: TGTGCCAGCAGTTTGACAGGGGGCCAGGGTCTTGGCTACACCTTC.

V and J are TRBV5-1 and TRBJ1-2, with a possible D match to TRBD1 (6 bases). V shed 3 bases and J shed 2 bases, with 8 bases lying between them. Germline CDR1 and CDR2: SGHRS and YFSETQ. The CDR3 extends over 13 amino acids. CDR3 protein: CASSWTENYGYTF. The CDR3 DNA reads TGCGCCAGCAGCTGGACAGAGAACTATGGCTACACCTTC.

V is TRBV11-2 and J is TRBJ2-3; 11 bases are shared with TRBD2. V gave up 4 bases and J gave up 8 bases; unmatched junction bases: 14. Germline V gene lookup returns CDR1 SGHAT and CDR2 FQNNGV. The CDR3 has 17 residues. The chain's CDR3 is CASSSNPPGLAVGTQYF. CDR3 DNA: TGTGCCAGCAGCTCTAACCCTCCGGGACTAGCGGTGGGTACGCAGTATTTT.

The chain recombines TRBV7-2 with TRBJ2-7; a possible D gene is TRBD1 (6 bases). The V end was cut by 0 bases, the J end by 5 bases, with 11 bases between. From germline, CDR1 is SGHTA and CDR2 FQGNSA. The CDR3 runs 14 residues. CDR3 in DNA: TGTGCCAGCAGCTTAGCGCCACAGGGCCACGAGCAGTACTTC. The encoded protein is CASSLAPQGHEQYF.

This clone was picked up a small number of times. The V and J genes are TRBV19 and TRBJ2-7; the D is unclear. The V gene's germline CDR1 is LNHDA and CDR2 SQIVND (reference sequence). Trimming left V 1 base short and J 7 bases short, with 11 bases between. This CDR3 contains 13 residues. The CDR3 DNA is TGTGCCAGTAGTATAGGAGCTTCCTGGGAGCAGTACTTC. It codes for CASSIGASWEQYF.